Shown below are 10 T cell receptor beta chains from a single sample sequenced in a study of T cells after yellow fever vaccination. TCRdb processed the 5' RACE reads anew with MiXCR; each CDR3 protein has one entry. Among more than 350,000 distinct CDR3 sequences listed, around a tenth were seen once. The sequenced sample was PBMCs, obtained on the day of the first yellow fever vaccination. These receptors all stem from a man aged 18 to 30 who received the YFV17D yellow fever vaccine.

This chain links TRBV4-1 with TRBJ2-2; 7 nucleotides match TRBD2. The CDR3 has 17 residues. The germline CDR1 and CDR2 sequences are MGHRA and YSYEKL. J gave up 2 bases and V 4 bases, and 10 bases lay outside the gene matches. CDR3 in amino acids: CASSLYFRDYNTGELFF. CDR3 nucleotide sequence: TGCGCCAGCAGCCTTTATTTCCGGGACTACAACACCGGGGAGCTGTTTTTT.

This clonotype occurred a few times. The chain links TRBV28 to TRBJ2-1, with a weak D call TRBD2 (5 bases). The CDR3 sequence is 13 residues long. Trimming pared 6 bases from V and 6 bases from J, leaving 12 bases between. The germline gives CDR1 MDHEN, CDR2 SYDVKM. CDR3 residues: CASSRPTSNEQFF. In nucleotides, the CDR3 is TGTGCCAGCAGCCGACCTACTAGCAATGAGCAGTTCTTC.

V and J are TRBV4-3 and TRBJ2-5, with TRBD2 as a possible D gene (6 bases). Trimming shortened V by 0 bases and J by 7 bases, and 6 bases separated the two germline ends. The germline CDR1 and CDR2 sequences are LGHNA and YSLEER. CDR3 length: 12 amino acids. The CDR3 DNA reads as TGCGCCAGCAGCCAAGAGCGGGGGACCCAGTACTTC. It codes for CASSQERGTQYF.

Ten or more counts support this clonotype. This chain joins TRBV24-1 and TRBJ2-1; 7 bases are a match to TRBD1. Germline-derived CDR1 and CDR2 are KGHDR and SFDVKD. The trim removed 6 bases at V and 3 bases at J, leaving 4 bases unmatched. The CDR3 sequence is 14 residues long. CDR3 loop: CATSPGGFYNEQFF. DNA of the CDR3: TGTGCCACCAGTCCAGGGGGTTTCTACAATGAGCAGTTCTTC.

In this sample, this clonotype turned up a few times. The genes are TRBV18 and TRBJ1-1; 7 bases fit TRBD1. V was clipped by 6 bases and J by 7 bases; unmatched bases: 8. CDR1 and CDR2 from the germline V gene are KGHSH and LQKENI. This CDR3 is 13 amino acids long. The CDR3 DNA reads as TGTGCCAGCTCCCTGAACCGGGACAGTGAAGCTTTCTTT. It yields the protein CASSLNRDSEAFF.

This clonotype was observed a handful of times. J is TRBJ2-2 and V is TRBV6-2 or TRBV6-3; D possibly corresponds to TRBD2 (6 bases). V shed 5 bases and J shed 7 bases, with 20 bases lying between them. The CDR3 runs 16 residues. Germline CDR1 is MNHEY and CDR2 is SVGEGT. The CDR3 DNA sequence: TGTGCCAGCAGTCCCCACGGGACTCAGGGATTCGGGGAGCTGTTTTTT. Its translation is CASSPHGTQGFGELFF.

The sample holds a few counts of this clonotype. The CDR3 here is CASSSRDSTNVLTF. Here the CDR3 DNA reads TGCGCCAGCAGCTCCCGGGACAGCACCAACGTCCTGACTTTC. The V call is TRBV5-1, the J call TRBJ2-6; 7 bases fit TRBD1. After removal of 3 bases from V and 8 bases from J, the junction contained 5 bases not matched to a gene. The germline V gene encodes CDR1 SGHRS and CDR2 YFSETQ. The CDR3 has 14 amino acids.

The V and J genes are TRBV4-1 and TRBJ1-5, with D tentatively TRBD1 (6 bases). The germline V gene encodes CDR1 MGHRA and CDR2 YSYEKL. V was trimmed by 5 bases and J by 5 bases, leaving 13 bases between them. There are 14 residues in the CDR3. CDR3 in DNA: TGCGCCAGCAGCGCAAGGACAGCCGATCAGCCCCAGCATTTT. Translating it yields CASSARTADQPQHF.

This rearrangement joins TRBV27 to TRBJ2-1, with D tentatively TRBD1 or TRBD2 (5 bases each). The CDR3 is made up of 14 amino acids. Deletions cut 4 bases from V and 4 bases from J, with 11 bases between. CDR1 and CDR2 (germline): MNHEY, SMNVEV (reference sequence). CDR3 sequence: CASSSGTHYNEQFF. CDR3 nucleotide sequence: TGTGCCAGCAGTTCTGGGACGCATTACAATGAGCAGTTCTTC.

The rearrangement uses TRBV29-1 and TRBJ1-2; 10 nucleotides agree with TRBD1. This CDR3 is 13 amino acids long. Germline assignment: CDR1 SQVTM and CDR2 ANQGSEA. Trimming took 6 bases from V and 8 from J; bases not matched to a gene: 9. The CDR3 coding sequence is TGCAGCGTGGAGGGACAGGGGACTGGCGGCTACACCTTC. Encoded protein: CSVEGQGTGGYTF.